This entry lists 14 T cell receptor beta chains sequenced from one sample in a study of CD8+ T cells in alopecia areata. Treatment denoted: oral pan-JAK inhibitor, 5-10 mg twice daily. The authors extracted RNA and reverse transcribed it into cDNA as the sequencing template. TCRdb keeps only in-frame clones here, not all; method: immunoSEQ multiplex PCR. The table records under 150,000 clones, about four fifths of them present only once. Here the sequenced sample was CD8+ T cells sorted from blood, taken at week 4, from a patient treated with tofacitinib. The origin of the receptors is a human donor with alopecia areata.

CDR3: CASSVEGLTSGANVLTF. The DNA of the CDR3 is TGTGCCAGCAGCGTAGAGGGGCTAACCTCTGGGGCCAACGTCCTGACTTTC. The chain couples TRBV9 to TRBJ2-6; a weak D match, TRBD1 (5 bases). Per germline, CDR1 SGDLS and CDR2 YYNGEE. The V and J ends lost 0 bases and 0 bases respectively, with 10 bases between them. CDR3 size: 17 residues.

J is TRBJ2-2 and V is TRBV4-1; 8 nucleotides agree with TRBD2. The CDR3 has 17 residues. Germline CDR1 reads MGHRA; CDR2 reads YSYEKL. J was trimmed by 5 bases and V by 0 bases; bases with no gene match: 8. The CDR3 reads CASSQESGGPGTGELFF. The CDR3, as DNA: TGCGCCAGCAGCCAAGAGAGCGGGGGCCCTGGGACCGGGGAGCTGTTTTTT.

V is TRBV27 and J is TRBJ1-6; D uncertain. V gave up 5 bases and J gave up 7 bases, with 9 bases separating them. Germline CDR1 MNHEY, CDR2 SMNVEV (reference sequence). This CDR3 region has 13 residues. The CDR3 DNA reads TGTGCCAGCAGTCAATTCAGGAATTCACCCCTCCACTTT. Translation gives CASSQFRNSPLHF.

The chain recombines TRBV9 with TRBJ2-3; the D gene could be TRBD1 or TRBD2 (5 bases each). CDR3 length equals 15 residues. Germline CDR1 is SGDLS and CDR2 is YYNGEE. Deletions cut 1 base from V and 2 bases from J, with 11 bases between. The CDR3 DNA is TGTGCCAGCAGCGTATACGGGACCCTCACAGATACGCAGTATTTT. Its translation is CASSVYGTLTDTQYF.

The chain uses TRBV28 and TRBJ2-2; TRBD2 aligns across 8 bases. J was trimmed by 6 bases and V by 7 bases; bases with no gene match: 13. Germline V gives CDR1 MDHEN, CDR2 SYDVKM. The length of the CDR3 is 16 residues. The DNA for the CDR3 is TGTGCCAGCACCTATCCGACTAGCGCCCCACCCGGGGAGCTGTTTTTT. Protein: CASTYPTSAPPGELFF.

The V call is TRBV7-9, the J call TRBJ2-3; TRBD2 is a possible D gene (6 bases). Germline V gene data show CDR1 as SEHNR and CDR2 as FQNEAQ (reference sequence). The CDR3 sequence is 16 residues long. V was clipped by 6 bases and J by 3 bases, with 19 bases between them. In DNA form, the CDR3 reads TGTGCCAGCAGTCGTGGGACTCTTCGTTCAACAGATACGCAGTATTTT. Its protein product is CASSRGTLRSTDTQYF.

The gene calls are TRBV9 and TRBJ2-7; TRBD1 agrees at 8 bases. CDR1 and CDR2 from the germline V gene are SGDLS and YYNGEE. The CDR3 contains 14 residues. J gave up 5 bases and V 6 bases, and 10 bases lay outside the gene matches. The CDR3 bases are TGTGCCAGCACCTCAGGACAGGGTGGGGACGAGCAGTACTTC. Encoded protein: CASTSGQGGDEQYF.

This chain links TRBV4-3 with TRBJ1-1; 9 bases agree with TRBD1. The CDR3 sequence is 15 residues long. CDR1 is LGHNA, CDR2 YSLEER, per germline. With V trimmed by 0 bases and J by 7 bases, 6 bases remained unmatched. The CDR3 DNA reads TGCGCCAGCAGCCAAGAAGCGGACAGGGGCGATGAAGCTTTCTTT. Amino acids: CASSQEADRGDEAFF.

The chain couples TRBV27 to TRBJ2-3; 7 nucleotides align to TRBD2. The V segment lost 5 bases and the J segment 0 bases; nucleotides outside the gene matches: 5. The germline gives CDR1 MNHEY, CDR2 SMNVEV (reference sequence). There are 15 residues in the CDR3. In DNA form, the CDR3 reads TGTGCCAGCAGTGCTTTTAGCGGGAGCACAGATACGCAGTATTTT. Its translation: CASSAFSGSTDTQYF.

The CDR3, as DNA: TGTGCCAGCACTACTAGTGACAGGGGTTGGGAGACCCAGTACTTC. Its protein product is CASTTSDRGWETQYF. The J gene is TRBJ2-5, the V gene TRBV7-9; 8 nucleotides match TRBD1. Per the germline V gene, CDR1 is SEHNR and CDR2 is FQNEAQ (reference sequence). Trimming at V came to 7 bases and at J to 5 bases, leaving 12 bases not matched to a gene. This CDR3 is built from 15 residues.

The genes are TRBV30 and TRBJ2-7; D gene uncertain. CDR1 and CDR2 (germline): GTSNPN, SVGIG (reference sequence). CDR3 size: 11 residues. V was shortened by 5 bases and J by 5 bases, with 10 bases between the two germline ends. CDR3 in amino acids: CAWVRVNEQYF. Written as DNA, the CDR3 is TGTGCCTGGGTCCGGGTGAACGAGCAGTACTTC. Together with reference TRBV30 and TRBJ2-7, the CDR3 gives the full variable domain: SQTIHQWPATLVQPVGSPLSLECTVEGTSNPNLYWYRQAAGRGLQLLFYSVGIGQISSEVPQNLSASRPQDRQFILSSKKLLLSDSGFYLCAWVRVNEQYFGPGTRLTVT.

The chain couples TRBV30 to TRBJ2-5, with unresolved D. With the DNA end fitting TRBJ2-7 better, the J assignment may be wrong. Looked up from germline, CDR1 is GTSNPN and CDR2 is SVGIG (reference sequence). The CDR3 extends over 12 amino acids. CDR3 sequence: CAWSGGFGEQYF. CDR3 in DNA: TGTGCCTGGAGTGGGGGTTTCGGCGAGCAGTACTTC.

In nucleotides, the CDR3 is TGCGCCAGCAGCACAGGGACAGGGACCCACGAGCAGTACTTC. It translates to CASSTGTGTHEQYF. This chain connects TRBV5-1 to TRBJ2-7; 9 bases line up with TRBD1. V lost 4 bases and J lost 5; bases outside the gene matches: 7. Germline assignment: CDR1 SGHRS and CDR2 YFSETQ. The CDR3 is 14 amino acids. Full variable domain (rest looked up from reference TRBV5-1 and TRBJ2-7): KAGVTQTPRYLIKTRGQQVTLSCSPISGHRSVSWYQQTPGQGLQFLFEYFSETQRNKGNFPGRFSGRQFSNSRSEMNVSTLELGDSALYLCASSTGTGTHEQYFGPGTRLTVT.

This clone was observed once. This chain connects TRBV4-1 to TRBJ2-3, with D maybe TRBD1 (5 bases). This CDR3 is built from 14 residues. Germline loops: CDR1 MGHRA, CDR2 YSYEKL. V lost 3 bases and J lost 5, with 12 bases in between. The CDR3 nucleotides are TGCGCCAGCAGCCAGGAGAGACAGAGAGATACGCAGTATTTT. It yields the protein CASSQERQRDTQYF.